The clone carrying this TCR beta chain was detected a few times. Its antigen is unidentified. This record belongs to a study of beta chain features in type 1 diabetes. Expressed TCRB transcripts were sequenced, since all the RNA that had been isolated was reverse transcribed. Data came from immunoSEQ multiplex PCR; TCRdb stores just in-frame clones and leaves some out. This table has about 140,000 clones, under 11% appearing once. Study observations and caveats: Among all four CD4+ subsets, Type 1 diabetes patients had TCRB CDR3s that were moderately but significantly shorter. Patients' naive, central memory and Treg TCRB repertoires seemed closer to one another than those of healthy donors.

Germline assignment: CDR1 SGHAT and CDR2 FQNNGV. This CDR3 comprises 14 residues. Trimming cost V 5 bases and J 13 bases, with 21 bases left between them. The sample consisted of naive CD4+ T cells from blood. The chain combines TRBV11-2 with TRBJ2-4; D may be TRBD2 (6 bases). The origin of this receptor is a man between 18 and 35 years old in good health. The CDR3 protein is CASSPGLSGLSQYF. For the CDR3, the DNA is TGTGCCAGCAGCCCGGGACTTAGTGGGCTTTCCCAGTACTTC.